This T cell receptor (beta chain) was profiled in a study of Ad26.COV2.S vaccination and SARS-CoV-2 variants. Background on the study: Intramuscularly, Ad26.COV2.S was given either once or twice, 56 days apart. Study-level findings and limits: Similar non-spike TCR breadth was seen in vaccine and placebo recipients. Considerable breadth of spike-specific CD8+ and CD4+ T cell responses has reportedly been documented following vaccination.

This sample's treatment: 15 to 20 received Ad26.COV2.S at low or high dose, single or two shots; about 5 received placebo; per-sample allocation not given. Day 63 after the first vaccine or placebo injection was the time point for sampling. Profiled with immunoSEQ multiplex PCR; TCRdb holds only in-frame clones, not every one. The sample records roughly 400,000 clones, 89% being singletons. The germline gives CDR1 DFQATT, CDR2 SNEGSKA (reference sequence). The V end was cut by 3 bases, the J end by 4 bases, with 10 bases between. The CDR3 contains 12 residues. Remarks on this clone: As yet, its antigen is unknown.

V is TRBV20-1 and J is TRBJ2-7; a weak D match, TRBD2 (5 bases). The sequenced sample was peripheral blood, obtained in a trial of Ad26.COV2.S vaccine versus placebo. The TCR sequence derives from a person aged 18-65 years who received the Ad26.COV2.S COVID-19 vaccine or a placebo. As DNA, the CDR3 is TGCAGTGCTAGTCGGGAAGGATACGAGCAGTACTTC. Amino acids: CSASREGYEQYF.